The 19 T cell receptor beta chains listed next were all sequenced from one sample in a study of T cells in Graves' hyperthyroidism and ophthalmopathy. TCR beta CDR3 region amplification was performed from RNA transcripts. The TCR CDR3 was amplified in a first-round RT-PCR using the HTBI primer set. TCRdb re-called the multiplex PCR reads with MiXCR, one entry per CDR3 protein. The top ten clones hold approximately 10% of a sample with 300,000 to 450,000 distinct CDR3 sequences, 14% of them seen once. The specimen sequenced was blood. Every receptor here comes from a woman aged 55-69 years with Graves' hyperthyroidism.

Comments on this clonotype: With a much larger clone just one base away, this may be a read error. The DNA of the CDR3 is TGCGCCAACAGCTTGGGTGGCGGGTTCCAAGAGACCCAGTACTTC. Translation gives CANSLGGGFQETQYF. The J gene is TRBJ2-5, the V gene TRBV5-1; maybe TRBD2 (5 bases). There are 15 residues in the CDR3. CDR1 and CDR2 from the germline V gene are SGHRS and YFSETQ.

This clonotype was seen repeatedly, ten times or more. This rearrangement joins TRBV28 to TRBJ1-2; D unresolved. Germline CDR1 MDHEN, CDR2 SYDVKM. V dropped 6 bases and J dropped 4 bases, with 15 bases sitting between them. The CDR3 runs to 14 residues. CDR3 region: CASRAVDARYGYTF. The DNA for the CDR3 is TGTGCCAGCAGAGCTGTTGACGCACGCTATGGCTACACCTTC.

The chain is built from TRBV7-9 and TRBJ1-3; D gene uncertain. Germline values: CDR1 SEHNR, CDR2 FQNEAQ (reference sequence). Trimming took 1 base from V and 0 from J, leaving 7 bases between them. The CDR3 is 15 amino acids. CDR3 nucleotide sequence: TGTGCCAGCAGCTTAGACCCTGCCTCTGGAAACACCATATATTTT. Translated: CASSLDPASGNTIYF.

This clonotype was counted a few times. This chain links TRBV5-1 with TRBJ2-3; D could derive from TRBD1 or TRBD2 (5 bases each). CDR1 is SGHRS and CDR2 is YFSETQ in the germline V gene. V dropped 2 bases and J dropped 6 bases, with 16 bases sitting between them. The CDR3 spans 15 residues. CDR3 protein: CASSFYGALGDTQYF. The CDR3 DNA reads TGCGCCAGCAGCTTTTACGGGGCCCTGGGGGATACGCAGTATTTT.

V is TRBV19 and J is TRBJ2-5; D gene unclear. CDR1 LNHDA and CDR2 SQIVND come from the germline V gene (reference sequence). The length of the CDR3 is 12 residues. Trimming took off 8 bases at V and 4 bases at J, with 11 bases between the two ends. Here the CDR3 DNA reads TGTGCCAGTTCCACGTCGCCAGAGACCCAGTACTTC. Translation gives CASSTSPETQYF.

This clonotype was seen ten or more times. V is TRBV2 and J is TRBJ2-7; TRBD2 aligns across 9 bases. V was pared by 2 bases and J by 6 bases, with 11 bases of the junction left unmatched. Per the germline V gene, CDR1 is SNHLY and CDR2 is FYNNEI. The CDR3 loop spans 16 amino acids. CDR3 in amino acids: CASSENPGLASPEQYF. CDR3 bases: TGTGCCAGCAGTGAAAACCCGGGACTAGCATCCCCCGAGCAGTACTTC.

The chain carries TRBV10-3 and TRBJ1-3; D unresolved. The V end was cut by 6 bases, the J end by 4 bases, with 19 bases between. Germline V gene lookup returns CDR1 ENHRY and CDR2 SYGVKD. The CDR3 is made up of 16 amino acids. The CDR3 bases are TGTGCCATCAGCGTAGGGCCGGAGACGGGAGGAAACACCATATATTTT. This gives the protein CAISVGPETGGNTIYF.

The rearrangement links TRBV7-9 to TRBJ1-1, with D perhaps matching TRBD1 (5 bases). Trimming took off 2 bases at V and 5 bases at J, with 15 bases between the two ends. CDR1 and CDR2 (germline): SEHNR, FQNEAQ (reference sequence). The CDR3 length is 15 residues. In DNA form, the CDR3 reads TGTGCCAGCAGCTTAAGGGTGGCCAGGGATACTGAAGCTTTCTTT. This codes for CASSLRVARDTEAFF. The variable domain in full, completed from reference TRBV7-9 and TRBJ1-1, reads DTGVSQNPRHKITKRGQNVTFRCDPISEHNRLYWYRQTLGQGPEFLTYFQNEAQLEKSRLLSDRFSAERPKGSFSTLEIQRTEQGDSAMYLCASSLRVARDTEAFFGQGTRLTVV.

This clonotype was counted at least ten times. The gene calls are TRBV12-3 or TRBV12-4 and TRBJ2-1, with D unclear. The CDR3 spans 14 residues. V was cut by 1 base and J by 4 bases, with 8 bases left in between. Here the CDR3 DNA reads TGTGCCAGCAGTTTAGATGGGCCTTACAATGAGCAGTTCTTC. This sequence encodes CASSLDGPYNEQFF.

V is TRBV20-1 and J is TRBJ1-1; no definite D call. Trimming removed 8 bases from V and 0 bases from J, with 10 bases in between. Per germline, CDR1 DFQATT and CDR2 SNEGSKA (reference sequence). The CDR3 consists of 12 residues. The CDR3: CSSPFMNTEAFF. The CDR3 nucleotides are TGCAGTTCCCCTTTTATGAACACTGAAGCTTTCTTT.

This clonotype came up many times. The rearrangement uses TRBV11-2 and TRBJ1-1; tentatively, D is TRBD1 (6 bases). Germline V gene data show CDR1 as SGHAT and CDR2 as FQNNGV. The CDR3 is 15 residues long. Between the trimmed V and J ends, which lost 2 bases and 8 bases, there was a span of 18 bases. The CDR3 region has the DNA TGTGCCAGCAGCTTAAGACCGGGACACAAACAGGAAGCTTTCTTT. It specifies CASSLRPGHKQEAFF.

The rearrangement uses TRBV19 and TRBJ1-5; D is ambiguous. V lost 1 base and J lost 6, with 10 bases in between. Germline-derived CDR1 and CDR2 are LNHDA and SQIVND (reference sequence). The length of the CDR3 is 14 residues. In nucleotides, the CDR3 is TGTGCCAGTAGTATAGGAAGGGTTCCTCAGCCCCAGCATTTT. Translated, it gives CASSIGRVPQPQHF.

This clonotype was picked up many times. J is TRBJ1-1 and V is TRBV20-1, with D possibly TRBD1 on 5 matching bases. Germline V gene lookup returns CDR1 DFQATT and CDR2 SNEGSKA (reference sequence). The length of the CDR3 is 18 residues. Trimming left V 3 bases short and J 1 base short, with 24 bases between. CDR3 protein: CSARALGAGQIKNTEAFF. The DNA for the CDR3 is TGCAGTGCTAGGGCCCTGGGAGCAGGGCAAATCAAGAACACTGAAGCTTTCTTT.

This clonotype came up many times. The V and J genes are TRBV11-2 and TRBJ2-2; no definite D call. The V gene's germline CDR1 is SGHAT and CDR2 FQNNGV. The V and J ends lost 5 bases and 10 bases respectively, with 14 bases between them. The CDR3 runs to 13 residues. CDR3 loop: CASSRVGRPELFF. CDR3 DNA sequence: TGTGCCAGCAGCCGAGTGGGCAGGCCGGAGCTGTTTTTT. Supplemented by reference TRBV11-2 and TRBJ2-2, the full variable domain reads EAGVAQSPRYKIIEKRQSVAFWCNPISGHATLYWYQQILGQGPKLLIQFQNNGVVDDSQLPKDRFSAERLKGVDSTLKIQPAKLEDSAVYLCASSRVGRPELFFGEGSRLTVL.

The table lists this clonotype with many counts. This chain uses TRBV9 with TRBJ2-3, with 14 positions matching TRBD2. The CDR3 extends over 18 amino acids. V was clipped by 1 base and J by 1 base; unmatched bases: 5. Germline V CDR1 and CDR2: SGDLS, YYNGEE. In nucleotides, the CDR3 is TGTGCCAGCAGCGTAAACCCGGGACTAGCGGGAGGCACAGATACGCAGTATTTT. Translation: CASSVNPGLAGGTDTQYF.

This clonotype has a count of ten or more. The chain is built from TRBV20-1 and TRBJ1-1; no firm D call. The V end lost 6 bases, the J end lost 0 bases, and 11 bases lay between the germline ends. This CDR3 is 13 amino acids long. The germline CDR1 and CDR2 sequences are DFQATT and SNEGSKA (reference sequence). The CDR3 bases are TGCAGTGCCGGGTGGGAAGTGAACACTGAAGCTTTCTTT. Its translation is CSAGWEVNTEAFF.

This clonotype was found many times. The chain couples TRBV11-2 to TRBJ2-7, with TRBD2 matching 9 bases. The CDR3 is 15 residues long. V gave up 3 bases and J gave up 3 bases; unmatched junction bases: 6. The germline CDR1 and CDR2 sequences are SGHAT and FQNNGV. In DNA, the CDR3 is TGTGCCAGCAGCTTCTCTCGAGCGGGAGGCTACGAGCAGTACTTC. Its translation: CASSFSRAGGYEQYF.

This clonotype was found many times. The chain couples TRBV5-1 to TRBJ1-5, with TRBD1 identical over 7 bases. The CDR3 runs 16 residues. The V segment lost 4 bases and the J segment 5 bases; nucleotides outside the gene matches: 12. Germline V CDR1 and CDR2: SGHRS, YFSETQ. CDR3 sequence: CASSPNPGQSYQPQHF. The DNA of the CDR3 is TGCGCCAGCAGCCCAAATCCGGGACAGAGCTATCAGCCCCAGCATTTT.

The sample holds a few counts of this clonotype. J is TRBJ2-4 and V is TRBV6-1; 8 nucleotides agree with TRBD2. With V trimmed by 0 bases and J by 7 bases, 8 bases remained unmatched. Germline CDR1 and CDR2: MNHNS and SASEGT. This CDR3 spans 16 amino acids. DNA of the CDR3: TGTGCCAGCAGTGAAGCGGCGGGAGGAGGGGCGAACATTCAGTACTTC. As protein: CASSEAAGGGANIQYF.